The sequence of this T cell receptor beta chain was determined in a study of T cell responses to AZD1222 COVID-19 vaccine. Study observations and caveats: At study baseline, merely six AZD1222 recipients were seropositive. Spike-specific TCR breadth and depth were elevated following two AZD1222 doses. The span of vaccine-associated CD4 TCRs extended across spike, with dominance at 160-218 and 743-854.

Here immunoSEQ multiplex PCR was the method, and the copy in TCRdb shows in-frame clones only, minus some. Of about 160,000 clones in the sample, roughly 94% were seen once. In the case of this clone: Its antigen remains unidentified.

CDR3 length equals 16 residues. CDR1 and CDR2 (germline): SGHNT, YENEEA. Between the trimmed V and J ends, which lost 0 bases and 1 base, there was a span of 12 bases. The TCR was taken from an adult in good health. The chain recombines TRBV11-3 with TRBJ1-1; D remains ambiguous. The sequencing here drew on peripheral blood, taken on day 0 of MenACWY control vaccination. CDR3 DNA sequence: TGTGCCAGCAGCTTAGATGCGCCGGGAAAGAACACTGAAGCTTTCTTT. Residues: CASSLDAPGKNTEAFF.